One sample yielded the 5 T cell receptor beta chains listed below, sequenced in a study of CD8 T cells in ankylosing spondylitis. TCRdb analysed the 5' RACE reads with MiXCR anew, one entry per CDR3 protein. This table holds 200,000 to 300,000 distinct CDR3 sequences, 32% found once. Sequences were obtained from blood, either unsorted or a sorted T cell fraction (not recorded which). Receptors were obtained from a male donor with ankylosing spondylitis or in good health (not recorded which).

V and J are TRBV10-3 and TRBJ1-5; D is perhaps TRBD1 (6 bases). V was cut by 5 bases and J by 3 bases, with 11 bases left in between. The CDR3 spans 14 residues. The germline V gene has CDR1 ENHRY and CDR2 SYGVKD. The CDR3 here is CAISTGAPNQPQHF. The CDR3 region has the DNA TGTGCCATCAGTACGGGGGCCCCCAATCAGCCCCAGCATTTT.

V and J are TRBV4-1 and TRBJ1-2; D gene ambiguous. The germline V gene has CDR1 MGHRA and CDR2 YSYEKL. This CDR3 region has 15 residues. V gave up 0 bases and J gave up 4 bases, with 12 bases separating them. CDR3: CASSQDVRATYGYTF. The CDR3 DNA is TGCGCCAGCAGCCAAGATGTGAGGGCGACCTATGGCTACACCTTC.

The J gene is TRBJ1-2, the V gene TRBV4-1, with TRBD1 identical over 8 bases. Germline CDR1 is MGHRA and CDR2 is YSYEKL. V gave up 0 bases and J gave up 7 bases; unmatched junction bases: 13. The CDR3 sequence is 17 residues long. This CDR3 is CASSQDLSWTGWVGYTF. The CDR3 DNA reads as TGCGCCAGCAGCCAAGATCTTTCCTGGACAGGGTGGGTTGGCTACACCTTC.

The V gene is TRBV18, the J gene TRBJ1-1, with 7 bases fitting TRBD1. CDR3 length: 14 residues. Trimming took 4 bases from V and 4 from J; bases not matched to a gene: 6. Germline-derived CDR1 and CDR2 are KGHSH and LQKENI. The CDR3 DNA reads as TGTGCCAGCTCACAGGGACAGCGGGGCACTGAAGCTTTCTTT. Encoded protein: CASSQGQRGTEAFF.

V usage is TRBV20-1 and J usage is TRBJ2-6, with no clear D. The CDR3 consists of 14 residues. With 4 bases removed from V and 9 bases from J, the gap between germline ends came to 16 bases. Germline values: CDR1 DFQATT, CDR2 SNEGSKA (reference sequence). CDR3 in amino acids: CSAIESRGVNVLTF. The CDR3 bases are TGCAGTGCTATAGAGAGCCGTGGTGTCAACGTCCTGACTTTC.